A single T cell receptor beta chain is shown here with its context. This sample is drawn from a study of blood T cell repertoires in COVID-19. Study at large: Whether acute or convalescent, the COVID-19 samples came from the United States, Italy and Spain. In each case, the material was cDNA or gDNA derived from T cells, B-cell-depleted T cells, or PBMCs.

Original processing notes: The assay estimated nucleated cells by amplifying reference gene primers. Generated by immunoSEQ multiplex PCR, the TCRdb table keeps only in-frame clones and is missing some. That table gives V, J and clone size, and the DNA gave D and trimming. The repertoire includes about 90,000 clones, 90% of them detected once, and about 5.5% sits in the top ten. V gave up 2 bases and J gave up 4 bases; unmatched junction bases: 0. The V gene's germline CDR1 is SGHDT and CDR2 YYEEEE. The CDR3 has 13 amino acids. The sample taken for sequencing was peripheral blood. The V gene is TRBV5-6, the J gene TRBJ1-5; TRBD1 matches 7 bases. This receptor was identified in a man in his fifties with acute or convalescent COVID-19. The CDR3 region has the DNA TGTGCCAGCAGCTTACAGGGGAATCAGCCCCAGCATTTT. Protein sequence: CASSLQGNQPQHF. The whole variable domain, filled in from reference TRBV5-6 and TRBJ1-5, reads DAGVTQSPTHLIKTRGQQVTLRCSPKSGHDTVSWYQQALGQGPQFIFQYYEEEERQRGNFPDRFSGHQFPNYSSELNVNALLLGDSALYLCASSLQGNQPQHFGDGTRLSIL.